This T cell receptor beta chain was profiled in a study of memory CD4+ T cells and cytomegalovirus serostatus. Study background: This sample comes from healthy Belgian adults, under 10 CMV seropositive, around 26 seronegative. General study findings and limits: About two fifths of the roughly 150 known CMV-associated TCRbeta sequences appeared in CD4+ memory. Suggested: most of the CMV-linked TCR signature lies in CD4+ memory cells.

TCRdb keeps only in-frame clones here, not all; method: immunoSEQ multiplex PCR. The data hold about 43,000 clones, with under 85% observed a single time. This clone was observed a few times. Its antigen remains unknown. Single viable CD3+CD4+CD8-CD45RO+ cells were sorted as the memory CD4+ T cells. Trimming took 6 bases from V and 5 from J; bases not matched to a gene: 13. This CDR3 has 16 residues. CDR1 ENHRY and CDR2 SYGVKD come from the germline V gene. This sequence joins TRBV10-3 and TRBJ2-1; TRBD1 matches at 7 bases. What was sequenced was memory CD4+ T cells from blood. This clonotype was obtained from an adult in good health and CMV-seronegative. In nucleotides, the CDR3 is TGTGCCATCAGCGCCCCACGGGACAGTATGAACAATGAGCAGTTCTTC. Residues: CAISAPRDSMNNEQFF.